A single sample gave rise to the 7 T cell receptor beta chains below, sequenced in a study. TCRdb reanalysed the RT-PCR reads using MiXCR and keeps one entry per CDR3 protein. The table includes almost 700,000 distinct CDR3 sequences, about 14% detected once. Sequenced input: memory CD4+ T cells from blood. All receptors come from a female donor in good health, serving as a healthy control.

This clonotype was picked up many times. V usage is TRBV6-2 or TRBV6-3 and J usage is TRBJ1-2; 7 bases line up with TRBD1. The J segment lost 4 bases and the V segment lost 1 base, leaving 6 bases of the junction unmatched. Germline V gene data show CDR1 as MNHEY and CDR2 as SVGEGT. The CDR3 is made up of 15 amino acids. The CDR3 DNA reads TGTGCCAGCAGTTACTATCGACAGGGCGTCTATGGCTACACCTTC. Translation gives CASSYYRQGVYGYTF.

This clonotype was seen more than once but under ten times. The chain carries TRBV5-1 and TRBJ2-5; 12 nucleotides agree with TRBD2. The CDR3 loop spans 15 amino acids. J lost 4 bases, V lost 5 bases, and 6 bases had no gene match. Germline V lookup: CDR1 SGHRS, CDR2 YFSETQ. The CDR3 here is CASSQASGRAETQYF. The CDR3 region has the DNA TGCGCCAGCAGTCAAGCTAGCGGGAGGGCAGAGACCCAGTACTTC.

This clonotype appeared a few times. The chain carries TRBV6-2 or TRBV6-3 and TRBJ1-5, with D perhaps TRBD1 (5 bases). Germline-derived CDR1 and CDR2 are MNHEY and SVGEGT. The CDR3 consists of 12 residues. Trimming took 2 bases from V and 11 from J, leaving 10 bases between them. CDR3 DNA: TGTGCCAGCAGTTACCCGGCAGGGACCCAGCATTTT. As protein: CASSYPAGTQHF.

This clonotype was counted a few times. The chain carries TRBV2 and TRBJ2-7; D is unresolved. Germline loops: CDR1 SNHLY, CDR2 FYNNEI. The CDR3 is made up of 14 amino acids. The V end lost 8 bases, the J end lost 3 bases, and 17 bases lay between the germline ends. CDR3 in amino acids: CASALSMTLYEQYF. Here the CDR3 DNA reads TGTGCCAGCGCCCTTTCTATGACACTCTACGAGCAGTACTTC.

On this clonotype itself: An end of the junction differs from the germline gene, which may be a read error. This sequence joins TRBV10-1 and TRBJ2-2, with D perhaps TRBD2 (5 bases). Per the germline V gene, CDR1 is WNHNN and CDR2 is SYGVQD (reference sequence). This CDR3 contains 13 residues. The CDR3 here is CASSEEYTRDLFF. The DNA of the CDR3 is TGCGCCAGCAGTGAGGAGTACACCCGGGATCTGTTTTTT.

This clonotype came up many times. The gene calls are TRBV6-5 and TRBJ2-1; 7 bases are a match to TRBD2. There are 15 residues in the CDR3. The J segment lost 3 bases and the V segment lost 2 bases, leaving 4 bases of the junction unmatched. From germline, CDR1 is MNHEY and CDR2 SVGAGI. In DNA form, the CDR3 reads TGTGCCAGCAGTTACGGGAGCGGGATCTACAATGAGCAGTTCTTC. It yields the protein CASSYGSGIYNEQFF.

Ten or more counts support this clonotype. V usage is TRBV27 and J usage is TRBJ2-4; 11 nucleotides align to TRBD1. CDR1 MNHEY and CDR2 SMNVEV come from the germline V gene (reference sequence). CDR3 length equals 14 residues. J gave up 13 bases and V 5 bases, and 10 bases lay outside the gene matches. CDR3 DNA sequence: TGTGCCAGCAGTCCAGGACAGGGGGCACGCGGACAGTACTTC. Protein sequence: CASSPGQGARGQYF.